In its sample, the clone carrying this TCR beta chain ranks as medium-sized. The CDR3 length is 13 residues. The germline V and J ends were trimmed by 0 bases and 1 base, with 3 bases remaining between them. CDR1 SEHNR and CDR2 FQNEAQ come from the germline V gene (reference sequence). This sample was taken from a study of T cell responses to AZD1222 COVID-19 vaccine. The repertoire was sequenced with immunoSEQ multiplex PCR; TCRdb's copy has only in-frame clones and lacks some. Among tens of thousands of clones listed, 80% to 90% were seen once. The specimen was peripheral blood, collected on day 0 of AZD1222 vaccination. This chain uses TRBV7-9 with TRBJ1-1; no firm D call. The receptor's source is an adult in good health. CDR3: CASSLAGNTEAFF. The CDR3 DNA reads TGTGCCAGCAGCTTAGCCGGGAACACTGAAGCTTTCTTT. The full variable domain, completed using reference TRBV7-9 and TRBJ1-1, is DTGVSQNPRHKITKRGQNVTFRCDPISEHNRLYWYRQTLGQGPEFLTYFQNEAQLEKSRLLSDRFSAERPKGSFSTLEIQRTEQGDSAMYLCASSLAGNTEAFFGQGTRLTVV.